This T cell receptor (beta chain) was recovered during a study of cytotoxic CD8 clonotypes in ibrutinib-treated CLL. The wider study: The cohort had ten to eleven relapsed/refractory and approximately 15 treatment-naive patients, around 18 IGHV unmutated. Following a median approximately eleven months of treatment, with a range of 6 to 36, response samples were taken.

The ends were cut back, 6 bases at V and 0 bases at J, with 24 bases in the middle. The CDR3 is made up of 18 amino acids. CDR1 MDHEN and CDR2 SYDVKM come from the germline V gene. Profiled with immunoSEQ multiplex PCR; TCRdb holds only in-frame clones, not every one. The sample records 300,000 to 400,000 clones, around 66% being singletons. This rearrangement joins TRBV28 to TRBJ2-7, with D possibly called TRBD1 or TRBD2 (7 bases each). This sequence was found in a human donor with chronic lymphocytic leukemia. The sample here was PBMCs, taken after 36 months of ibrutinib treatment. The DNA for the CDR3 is TGTGCCAGCAGCCCCGACAGGGTCCCTAGGACTAGCTCCTACGAGCAGTACTTC. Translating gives CASSPDRVPRTSSYEQYF.